One and the same sample provided the 8 T cell receptor beta chains below, sequenced in a study of read filtering for tumor transcriptome and immune sequencing. This library used roughly 400 ng RNA and molecular barcoded adaptors spanning alpha/delta and beta/gamma chains. Using its own MiXCR run on the reads, TCRdb lists one record per CDR3 protein. This sample has around 58,000 distinct CDR3 sequences, with 14% found just once. Sequenced input: a population of CD138-negative cells sorted from bone marrow. The receptors shown here come from a donor at least 40 years old with multiple myeloma.

This clonotype was seen only a few times. The chain is built from TRBV4-3 and TRBJ2-1, with D uncertain. The CDR3 is 16 amino acids. Trimming removed 3 bases from V and 2 bases from J, with 14 bases in between. The germline CDR1 and CDR2 sequences are LGHNA and YSLEER. CDR3 DNA sequence: TGCGCCAGCAGCCAGGGTGATAGGGCTGCCTACAATGAGCAGTTCTTC. It translates to CASSQGDRAAYNEQFF.

This clonotype was found many times. V usage is TRBV7-2 and J usage is TRBJ2-1; D uncertain. There are 13 residues in the CDR3. V was shortened by 2 bases and J by 10 bases, with 12 bases between the two germline ends. Germline V gives CDR1 SGHTA, CDR2 FQGNSA. CDR3 bases: TGTGCCAGCAGCTTAAAGATTGACTTAGAGCAGTTCTTC. Protein product: CASSLKIDLEQFF.

DNA for the CDR3: TGTGCCAGCAGCCAAGATCTAGAGGAGACCCAGTACTTC. Translated: CASSQDLEETQYF. This chain links TRBV4-2 with TRBJ2-5; D unresolved. The V end was cut by 0 bases, the J end by 5 bases, with 7 bases between. The CDR3 extends over 13 amino acids. The germline gives CDR1 LGHNA, CDR2 YNFKEQ.

This clonotype has a count of ten or more. V is TRBV4-1 and J is TRBJ2-7, with 7 bases identical to TRBD1. CDR3 size: 13 residues. Germline CDR1 and CDR2: MGHRA and YSYEKL. J was trimmed by 2 bases and V by 6 bases; bases with no gene match: 4. Written as DNA, the CDR3 is TGCGCCAGCAGTGCGACAGGGCCCTACGAGCAGTACTTC. It specifies CASSATGPYEQYF.

This clonotype was counted ten times or more. The rearrangement joins TRBV12-3 or TRBV12-4 to TRBJ2-1; no definite D call. The CDR3 sequence is 11 residues long. The V and J ends lost 2 bases and 9 bases respectively, with 5 bases between them. DNA of the CDR3: TGTGCCAGCAGTTTAACTGGTGAGCAGTTCTTC. Residues: CASSLTGEQFF.

This clonotype came up many times. The chain couples TRBV29-1 to TRBJ2-1; 7 positions agree with TRBD1. Per germline, CDR1 SQVTM and CDR2 ANQGSEA. This CDR3 is built from 13 residues. CDR3 sequence reads: CSGSGQPWPEQFF. DNA for the CDR3: TGCAGTGGTTCGGGACAGCCATGGCCCGAGCAGTTCTTC.

This clonotype came up many times. The chain employs TRBV7-9 and TRBJ2-6, with 7 bases aligning to TRBD1. Looked up from germline, CDR1 is SEHNR and CDR2 is FQNEAQ (reference sequence). The CDR3 is made up of 16 amino acids. After removal of 0 bases from V and 6 bases from J, the junction contained 5 bases not matched to a gene. The CDR3, as DNA: TGTGCCAGCAGCTTAGCGACAGGGTTAGAGGCCAACGTCCTGACTTTC. This encodes CASSLATGLEANVLTF.

This clonotype was recorded many times. The V gene is TRBV6-5, the J gene TRBJ2-1, with D possibly matching TRBD2 (6 bases). The CDR3 has 16 residues. Germline V gene sequence: CDR1 MNHEY, CDR2 SVGAGI. Trimming took off 4 bases at V and 2 bases at J, with 15 bases between the two ends. The CDR3 loop is CASSWDLSGAYNEQFF. DNA for the CDR3: TGTGCCAGCAGTTGGGACTTGAGCGGAGCCTACAATGAGCAGTTCTTC.